This TCR beta chain was recorded in a study of blood T cell repertoires in COVID-19. V gave up 6 bases and J gave up 5 bases, with 14 bases separating them. The CDR3 loop spans 15 amino acids. The germline V gene encodes CDR1 MNHEY and CDR2 SVGAGI. Measured with immunoSEQ multiplex PCR; TCRdb has only the in-frame clones, and not every one. The data contain 200,000 to 250,000 clones, over 75% of them singletons. The receptor was isolated from a woman in her sixties or seventies who had recovered from COVID-19. The sequenced sample was PBMCs or T cells enriched from blood (not recorded which). This chain uses TRBV6-5 with TRBJ1-6, with TRBD1 as a possible D gene (6 bases). CDR3 DNA: TGTGCCAGCAGGCGAGGGGCAGGGGATAATTCACCCCTCCACTTT. Translation: CASRRGAGDNSPLHF.